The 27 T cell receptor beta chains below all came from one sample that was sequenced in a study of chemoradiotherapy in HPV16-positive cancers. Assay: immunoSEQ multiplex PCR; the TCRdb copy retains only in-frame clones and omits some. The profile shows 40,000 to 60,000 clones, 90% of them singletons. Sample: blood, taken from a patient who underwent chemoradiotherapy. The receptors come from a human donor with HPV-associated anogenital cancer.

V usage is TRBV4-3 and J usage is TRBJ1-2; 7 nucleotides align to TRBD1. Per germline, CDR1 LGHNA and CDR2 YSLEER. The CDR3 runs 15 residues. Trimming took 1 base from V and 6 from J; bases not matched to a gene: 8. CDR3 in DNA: TGCGCCAGCAGCCAAGGTTGGCAGGGGGTGAATGGCTACACCTTC. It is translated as CASSQGWQGVNGYTF.

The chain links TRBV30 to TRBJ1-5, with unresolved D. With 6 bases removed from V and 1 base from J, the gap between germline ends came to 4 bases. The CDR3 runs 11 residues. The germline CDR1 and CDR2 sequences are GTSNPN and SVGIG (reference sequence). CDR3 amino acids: CACGSNQPQHF. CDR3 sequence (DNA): TGTGCCTGCGGGAGCAATCAGCCCCAGCATTTT.

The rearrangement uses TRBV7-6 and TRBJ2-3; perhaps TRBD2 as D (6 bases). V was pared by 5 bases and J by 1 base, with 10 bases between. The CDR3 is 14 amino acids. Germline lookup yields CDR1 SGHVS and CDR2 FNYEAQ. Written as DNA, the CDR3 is TGTGCCAGCAGCGTCGGGAGTCGCACAGATACGCAGTATTTT. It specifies CASSVGSRTDTQYF. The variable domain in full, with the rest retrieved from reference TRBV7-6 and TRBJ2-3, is GAGVSQSPRYKVTKRGQDVALRCDPISGHVSLYWYRQALGQGPEFLTYFNYEAQQDKSGLPNDRFSAERPEGSISTLTIQRTEQRDSAMYRCASSVGSRTDTQYFGPGTRLTVL.

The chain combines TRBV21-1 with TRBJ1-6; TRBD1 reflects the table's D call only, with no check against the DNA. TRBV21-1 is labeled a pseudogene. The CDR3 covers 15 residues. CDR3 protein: CASSSPPGHSSPLHF. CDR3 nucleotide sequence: TGTGCCAGCAGCTCCCCTCCGGGACACAGTTCACCCCTCCACTTT.

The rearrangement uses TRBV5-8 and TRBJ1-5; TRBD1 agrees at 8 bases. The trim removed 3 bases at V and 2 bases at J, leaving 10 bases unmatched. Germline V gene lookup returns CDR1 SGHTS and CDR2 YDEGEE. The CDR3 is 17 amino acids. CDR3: CASSWQGALSGNQPQHF. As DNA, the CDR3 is TGTGCCAGCAGCTGGCAGGGGGCCCTATCGGGCAATCAGCCCCAGCATTTT.

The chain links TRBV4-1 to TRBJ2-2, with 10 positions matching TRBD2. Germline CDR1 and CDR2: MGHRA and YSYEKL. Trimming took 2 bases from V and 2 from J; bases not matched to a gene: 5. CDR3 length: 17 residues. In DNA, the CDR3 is TGCGCCAGCAGCCAACCAAGCGGGAGGGCCAACACCGGGGAGCTGTTTTTT. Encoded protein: CASSQPSGRANTGELFF.

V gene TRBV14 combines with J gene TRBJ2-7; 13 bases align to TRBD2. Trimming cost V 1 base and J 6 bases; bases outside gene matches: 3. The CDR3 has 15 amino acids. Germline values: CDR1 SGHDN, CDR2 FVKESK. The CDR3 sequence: CASSQGLAGGAEQYF. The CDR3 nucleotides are TGTGCCAGCAGCCAAGGACTAGCGGGAGGCGCCGAGCAGTACTTC.

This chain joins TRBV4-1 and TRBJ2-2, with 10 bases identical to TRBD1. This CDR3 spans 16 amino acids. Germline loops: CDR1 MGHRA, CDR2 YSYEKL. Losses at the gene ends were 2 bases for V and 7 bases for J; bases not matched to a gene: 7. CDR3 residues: CASSQFDRGQGGELFF. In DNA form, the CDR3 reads TGCGCCAGCAGCCAATTCGACAGGGGGCAAGGCGGGGAGCTGTTTTTT.

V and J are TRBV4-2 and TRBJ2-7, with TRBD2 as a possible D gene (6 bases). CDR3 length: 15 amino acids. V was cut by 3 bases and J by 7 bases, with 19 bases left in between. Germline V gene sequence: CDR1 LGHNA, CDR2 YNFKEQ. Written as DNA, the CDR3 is TGTGCCAGCAGCCATGGTCTCGGGAGCACTTGGGAGCAGTACTTC. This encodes CASSHGLGSTWEQYF.

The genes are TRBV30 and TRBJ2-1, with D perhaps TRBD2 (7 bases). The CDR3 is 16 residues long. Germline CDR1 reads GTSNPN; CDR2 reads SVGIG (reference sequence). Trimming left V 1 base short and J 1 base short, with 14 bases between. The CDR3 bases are TGTGCCTGGAGTGCTGCTGGGAGGGGGTCCTACAATGAGCAGTTCTTC. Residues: CAWSAAGRGSYNEQFF.

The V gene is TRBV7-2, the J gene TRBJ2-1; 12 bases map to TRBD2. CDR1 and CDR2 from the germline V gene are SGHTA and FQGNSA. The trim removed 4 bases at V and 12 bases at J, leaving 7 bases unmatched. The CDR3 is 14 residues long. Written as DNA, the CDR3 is TGTGCCAGCAGCTCGCCCCAACTAGCGGGGGGGCAGTTCTTC. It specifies CASSSPQLAGGQFF.

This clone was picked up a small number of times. The CDR3 DNA sequence: TGTGCCTGGAGCCGCAGGGCTTCTGGAAACACCATATATTTT. It translates to CAWSRRASGNTIYF. The chain combines TRBV30 with TRBJ1-3, with a tentative D call TRBD1 (5 bases). Deletions cut 3 bases from V and 1 base from J, with 10 bases between. This CDR3 is built from 14 residues. In germline, CDR1 is GTSNPN, CDR2 SVGIG (reference sequence).

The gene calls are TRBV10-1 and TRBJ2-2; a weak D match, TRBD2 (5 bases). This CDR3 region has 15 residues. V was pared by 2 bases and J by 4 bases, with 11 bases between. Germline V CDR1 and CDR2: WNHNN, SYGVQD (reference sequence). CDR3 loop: CASSEVRRGTGELFF. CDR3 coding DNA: TGCGCCAGCAGTGAGGTCCGCCGGGGCACCGGGGAGCTGTTTTTT.

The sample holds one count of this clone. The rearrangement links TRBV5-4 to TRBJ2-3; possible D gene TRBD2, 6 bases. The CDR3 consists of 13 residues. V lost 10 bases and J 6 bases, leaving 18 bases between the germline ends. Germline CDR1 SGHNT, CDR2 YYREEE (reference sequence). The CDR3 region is CAVSTRGKDTQYF. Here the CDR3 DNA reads TGTGCCGTCAGCACCCGGGGGAAGGATACGCAGTATTTT.

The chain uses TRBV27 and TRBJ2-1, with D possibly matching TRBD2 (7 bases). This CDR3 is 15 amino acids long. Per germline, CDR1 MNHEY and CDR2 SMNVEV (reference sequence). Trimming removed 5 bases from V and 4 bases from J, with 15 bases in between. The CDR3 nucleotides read TGTGCCAGCAGTCTAAGAGGGGGGGGGTACAATGAGCAGTTCTTC. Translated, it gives CASSLRGGGYNEQFF.

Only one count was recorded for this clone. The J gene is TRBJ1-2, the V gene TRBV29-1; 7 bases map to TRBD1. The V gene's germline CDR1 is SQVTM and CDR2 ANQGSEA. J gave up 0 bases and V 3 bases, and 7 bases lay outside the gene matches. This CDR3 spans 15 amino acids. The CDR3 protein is CSVDTGETANYGYTF. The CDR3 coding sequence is TGCAGCGTTGATACAGGGGAGACAGCTAACTATGGCTACACCTTC.

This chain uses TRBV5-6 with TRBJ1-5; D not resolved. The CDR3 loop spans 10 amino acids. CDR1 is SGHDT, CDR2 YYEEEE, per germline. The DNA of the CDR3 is TGTGCAGCTAGCAATCAGCCCCAGCATTTT. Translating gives CAASNQPQHF.

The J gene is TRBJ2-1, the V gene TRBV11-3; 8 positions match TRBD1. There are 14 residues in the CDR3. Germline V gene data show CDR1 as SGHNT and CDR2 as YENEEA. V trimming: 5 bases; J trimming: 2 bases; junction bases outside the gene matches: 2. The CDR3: CASSLDRAYNEQFF. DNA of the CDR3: TGTGCCAGCAGCCTGGACAGGGCCTACAATGAGCAGTTCTTC. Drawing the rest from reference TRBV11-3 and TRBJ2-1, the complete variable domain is EAGVVQSPRYKIIEKKQPVAFWCNPISGHNTLYWYLQNLGQGPELLIRYENEEAVDDSQLPKDRFSAERLKGVDSTLKIQPAELGDSAVYLCASSLDRAYNEQFFGPGTRLTVL.

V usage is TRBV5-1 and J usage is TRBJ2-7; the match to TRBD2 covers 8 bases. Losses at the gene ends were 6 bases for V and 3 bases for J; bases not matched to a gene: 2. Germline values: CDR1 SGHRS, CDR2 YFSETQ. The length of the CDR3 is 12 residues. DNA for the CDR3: TGCGCCAGCACCGGGACTAGCTACGAGCAGTACTTC. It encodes CASTGTSYEQYF.

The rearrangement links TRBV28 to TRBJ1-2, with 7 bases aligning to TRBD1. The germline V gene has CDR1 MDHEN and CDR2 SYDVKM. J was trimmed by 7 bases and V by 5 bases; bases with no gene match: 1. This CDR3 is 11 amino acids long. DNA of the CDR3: TGTGCCAGCAGTCGGACAGGTGGCTACACCTTC. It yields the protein CASSRTGGYTF.

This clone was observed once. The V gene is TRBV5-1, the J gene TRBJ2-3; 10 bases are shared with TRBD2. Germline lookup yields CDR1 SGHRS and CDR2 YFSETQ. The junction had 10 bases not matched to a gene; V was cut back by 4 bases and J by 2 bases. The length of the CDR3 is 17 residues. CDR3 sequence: CASSNKLAGGTTDTQYF. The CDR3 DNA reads TGCGCCAGCAGCAATAAGTTAGCGGGAGGCACCACAGATACGCAGTATTTT. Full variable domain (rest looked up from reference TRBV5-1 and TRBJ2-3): KAGVTQTPRYLIKTRGQQVTLSCSPISGHRSVSWYQQTPGQGLQFLFEYFSETQRNKGNFPGRFSGRQFSNSRSEMNVSTLELGDSALYLCASSNKLAGGTTDTQYFGPGTRLTVL.

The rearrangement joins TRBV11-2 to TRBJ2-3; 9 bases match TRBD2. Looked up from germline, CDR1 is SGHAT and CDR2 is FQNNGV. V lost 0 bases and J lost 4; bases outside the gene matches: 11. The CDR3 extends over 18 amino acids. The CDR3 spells CASSLEGTAGGYADTQYF. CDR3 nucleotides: TGTGCCAGCAGCTTAGAGGGTACGGCGGGGGGGTACGCAGATACGCAGTATTTT.

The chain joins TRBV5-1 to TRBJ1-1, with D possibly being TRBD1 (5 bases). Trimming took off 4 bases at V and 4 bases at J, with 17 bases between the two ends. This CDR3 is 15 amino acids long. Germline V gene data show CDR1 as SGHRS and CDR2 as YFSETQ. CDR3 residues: CASSGRSRGGTEAFF. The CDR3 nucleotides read TGCGCCAGCAGCGGACGCAGTAGGGGTGGCACTGAAGCTTTCTTT.

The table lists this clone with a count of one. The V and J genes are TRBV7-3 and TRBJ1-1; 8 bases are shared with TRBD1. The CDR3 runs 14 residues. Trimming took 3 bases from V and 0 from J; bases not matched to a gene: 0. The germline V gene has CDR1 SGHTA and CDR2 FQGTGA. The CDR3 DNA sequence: TGTGCCAGCAGCTTGGACAGGGTGAACACTGAAGCTTTCTTT. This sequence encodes CASSLDRVNTEAFF.

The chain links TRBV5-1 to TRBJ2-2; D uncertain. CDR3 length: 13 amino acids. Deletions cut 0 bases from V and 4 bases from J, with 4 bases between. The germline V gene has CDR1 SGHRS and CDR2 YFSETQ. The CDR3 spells CASSLGLTGELFF. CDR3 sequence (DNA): TGCGCCAGCAGCTTGGGGCTCACCGGGGAGCTGTTTTTT.

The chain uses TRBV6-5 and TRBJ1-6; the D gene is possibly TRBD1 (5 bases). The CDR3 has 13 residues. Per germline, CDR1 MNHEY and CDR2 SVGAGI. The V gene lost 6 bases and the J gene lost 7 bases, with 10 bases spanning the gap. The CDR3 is CASSPGGNSPLHF. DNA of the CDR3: TGTGCCAGCAGCCCGGGGGGGAATTCACCCCTCCACTTT.

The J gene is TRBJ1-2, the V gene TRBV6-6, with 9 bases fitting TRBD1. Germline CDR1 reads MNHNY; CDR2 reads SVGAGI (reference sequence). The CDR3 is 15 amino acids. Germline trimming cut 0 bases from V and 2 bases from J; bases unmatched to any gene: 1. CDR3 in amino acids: CASSYSQGANYGYTF. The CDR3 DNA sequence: TGTGCCAGCAGTTACTCACAGGGGGCCAACTATGGCTACACCTTC.